The 17 T cell receptor beta chains reported below all come from one sample, sequenced in a study of T cells after posttransplantation cyclophosphamide. Some clones are missing from TCRdb's copy, which holds only in-frame ones; the method was immunoSEQ multiplex PCR. The sample is made up of 20,000 to 25,000 clones, none counted only once. Sequencing used PBMCs. These receptors came from a woman aged 55 to 70 in good health, CMV-negative, and a related stem cell transplant donor.

There are many counts of this clone. The genes are TRBV7-6 and TRBJ2-3; TRBD1 matches 12 bases. CDR3 length equals 16 residues. The V gene end was trimmed by 5 bases and the J gene end by 5 bases; junction bases not matched to a gene: 8. CDR1 SGHVS and CDR2 FNYEAQ come from the germline V gene. Here the CDR3 DNA reads TGTGCCAGCAGCCTCCCGGGACAGGGGGCGGAAGATACGCAGTATTTT. It is translated as CASSLPGQGAEDTQYF.

This clone showed up many times. CDR3 sequence: CATSRPGLHQPQHF. The CDR3 coding sequence is TGTGCCACCAGCAGGCCGGGTCTTCATCAGCCCCAGCATTTT. The rearrangement uses TRBV15 and TRBJ1-5; unclear D gene. V gave up 3 bases and J gave up 5 bases, with 11 bases separating them. CDR1 and CDR2 from the germline V gene are LNHNV and YYDKDF (reference sequence). This CDR3 has 14 amino acids. Full variable domain (outside the CDR3, taken from reference TRBV15 and TRBJ1-5): DAMVIQNPRYQVTQFGKPVTLSCSQTLNHNVMYWYQQKSSQAPKLLFHYYDKDFNNEADTPDNFQSRRPNTSFCFLDIRSPGLGDTAMYLCATSRPGLHQPQHFGDGTRLSIL.

This clone was found many times. The chain carries TRBV5-4 and TRBJ1-1, with no clear D. The germline gives CDR1 SGHNT, CDR2 YYREEE (reference sequence). The CDR3 extends over 15 amino acids. With 5 bases removed from V and 4 bases from J, the gap between germline ends came to 18 bases. The CDR3 region is CASRTASQVVTEAFF. The CDR3 DNA is TGTGCCAGCAGAACAGCCTCCCAAGTCGTCACTGAAGCTTTCTTT.

This clone was seen ten or more times. One junction end does not reproduce the germline sequence, and a read error may be involved. The chain uses TRBV7-6 and TRBJ2-4; 7 bases fit TRBD1. CDR3 length: 16 amino acids. Germline loops: CDR1 SGHVS, CDR2 FNYEAQ. The CDR3: CASSLAPFGQDAAQNF. The CDR3 bases are TGTGCCAGCAGCTTAGCCCCATTCGGACAGGACGCCGCTCAAAACTTC.

This clone turned up a few times. The genes are TRBV15 and TRBJ2-7, with TRBD2 matching over 7 bases. This CDR3 spans 15 amino acids. Per germline, CDR1 LNHNV and CDR2 YYDKDF (reference sequence). Trimming cost V 5 bases and J 4 bases; bases outside gene matches: 11. In DNA form, the CDR3 reads TGTGCCACCAGCGGGGGGGAGGGTTTTAAGTACGAGCAGTACTTC. Its protein is CATSGGEGFKYEQYF.

The chain recombines TRBV7-2 with TRBJ1-6; 9 nucleotides align to TRBD1. Germline CDR1 reads SGHTA; CDR2 reads FQGNSA. This CDR3 region has 15 residues. V gave up 4 bases and J gave up 9 bases; unmatched junction bases: 7. The CDR3 sequence is CASSSTGTGSSPLHF. In DNA form, the CDR3 reads TGTGCCAGCAGCTCTACCGGGACAGGGAGTTCACCCCTCCACTTT.

This clone was recorded at least ten times. V gene TRBV4-3 combines with J gene TRBJ2-3; D remains unclear. The CDR3 extends over 13 amino acids. Germline V CDR1 and CDR2: LGHNA, YSLEER. V gave up 0 bases and J gave up 6 bases, with 7 bases separating them. Here the CDR3 reads CASSQDYGDTQYF. CDR3 nucleotides: TGCGCCAGCAGCCAAGATTACGGGGATACGCAGTATTTT.

This clone was seen repeatedly, ten times or more. The chain joins TRBV18 to TRBJ2-7, with D perhaps TRBD2 (6 bases). Germline V CDR1 and CDR2: KGHSH, LQKENI. The CDR3 length is 12 residues. V shed 6 bases and J shed 3 bases, with 9 bases lying between them. CDR3 nucleotides: TGTGCCAGCTCGGGACTGAGCTACGAGCAGTACTTC. As protein: CASSGLSYEQYF.

At least ten counts were recorded for this clone. The rearrangement links TRBV18 to TRBJ2-7; 13 bases map to TRBD2. This CDR3 comprises 16 residues. Germline trimming cut 5 bases from V and 2 bases from J; bases unmatched to any gene: 6. The germline gives CDR1 KGHSH, CDR2 LQKENI. The CDR3: CASSSPGTSGTYEQYF. The CDR3 DNA is TGTGCCAGCTCATCTCCCGGGACTAGCGGGACCTACGAGCAGTACTTC.

This clone has at least ten counts. This chain links TRBV28 with TRBJ2-7; tentative D call: TRBD1 (6 bases). The CDR3 extends over 15 amino acids. In germline, CDR1 is MDHEN, CDR2 SYDVKM. The V end lost 5 bases, the J end lost 0 bases, and 14 bases lay between the germline ends. CDR3: CASSEQGRRSYEQYV. CDR3 coding DNA: TGTGCCAGCAGTGAGCAGGGGCGACGCTCCTACGAGCAGTACGTC.

This clone has a count of ten or more. The J gene is TRBJ2-7, the V gene TRBV5-1, with D tentatively TRBD2 (5 bases). Looked up from germline, CDR1 is SGHRS and CDR2 is YFSETQ. The length of the CDR3 is 16 residues. V dropped 7 bases and J dropped 4 bases, with 24 bases sitting between them. CDR3 sequence: CASHDKRVARGYEQYV. Here the CDR3 DNA reads TGCGCCAGCCACGATAAGCGAGTAGCAAGAGGGTACGAGCAGTACGTC.

This clone was seen repeatedly, ten times or more. V usage is TRBV6-5 and J usage is TRBJ1-5; 7 bases agree with TRBD1. The V segment lost 6 bases and the J segment 5 bases; nucleotides outside the gene matches: 10. This CDR3 has 15 residues. CDR1 MNHEY and CDR2 SVGAGI come from the germline V gene. The CDR3 DNA follows: TGTGCCAGCAGCACCGCAACAGGGGAGGATCAGCCCCAGCATTTT. Protein product: CASSTATGEDQPQHF.

In this sample, this clone turned up many times. This chain connects TRBV11-2 to TRBJ2-7; possibly TRBD1 for D (6 bases). CDR3 length equals 14 residues. Trimming took 1 base from V and 7 from J, leaving 14 bases between them. CDR1 SGHAT and CDR2 FQNNGV come from the germline V gene. This CDR3 is CASSLADRSKEQYF. In DNA form, the CDR3 reads TGTGCCAGCAGCTTAGCTGACAGGTCTAAGGAGCAGTACTTC.

This sequence joins TRBV6-5 and TRBJ2-1; 7 positions agree with TRBD2. Germline CDR1 is MNHEY and CDR2 is SVGAGI. CDR3 length: 15 residues. V gave up 2 bases and J gave up 4 bases; unmatched junction bases: 5. CDR3 coding DNA: TGTGCCAGCAGTTACAGGGCGGGAGATTACAATGAGCAGTTCTTC. It translates to CASSYRAGDYNEQFF.

This sequence joins TRBV11-2 and TRBJ2-5; D might be TRBD1 (5 bases). The CDR3 totals 15 residues. Trimming shortened V by 1 base and J by 5 bases, and 14 bases separated the two germline ends. The germline V gene has CDR1 SGHAT and CDR2 FQNNGV. CDR3 protein: CASSLAGPSRETQYF. The CDR3 DNA sequence: TGTGCCAGCAGCTTAGCAGGGCCGAGTCGGGAGACCCAGTACTTC. Complete variable domain (other parts from reference TRBV11-2 and TRBJ2-5): EAGVAQSPRYKIIEKRQSVAFWCNPISGHATLYWYQQILGQGPKLLIQFQNNGVVDDSQLPKDRFSAERLKGVDSTLKIQPAKLEDSAVYLCASSLAGPSRETQYFGPGTRLLVL.

This clone was counted at least ten times. V is TRBV5-1 and J is TRBJ1-2; TRBD1 might be the D (5 bases). Germline values: CDR1 SGHRS, CDR2 YFSETQ. V lost 3 bases to trimming and J lost 3 bases, with 9 bases between them. The CDR3 spans 13 residues. The CDR3 sequence: CASSSDSDYGYTF. Here the CDR3 DNA reads TGCGCCAGCAGCTCCGACAGTGACTATGGCTACACCTTC.

This clone has ten or more counts. The V and J genes are TRBV6-5 and TRBJ1-2; TRBD1 aligns across 7 bases. Per germline, CDR1 MNHEY and CDR2 SVGAGI. V dropped 5 bases and J dropped 4; count of bases not matched to a gene: 10. The CDR3 is 15 residues long. The CDR3 bases are TGTGCCAGCAGTACCTCCCGACAGGGTCGCTATGGCTACACCTTC. Protein sequence: CASSTSRQGRYGYTF.